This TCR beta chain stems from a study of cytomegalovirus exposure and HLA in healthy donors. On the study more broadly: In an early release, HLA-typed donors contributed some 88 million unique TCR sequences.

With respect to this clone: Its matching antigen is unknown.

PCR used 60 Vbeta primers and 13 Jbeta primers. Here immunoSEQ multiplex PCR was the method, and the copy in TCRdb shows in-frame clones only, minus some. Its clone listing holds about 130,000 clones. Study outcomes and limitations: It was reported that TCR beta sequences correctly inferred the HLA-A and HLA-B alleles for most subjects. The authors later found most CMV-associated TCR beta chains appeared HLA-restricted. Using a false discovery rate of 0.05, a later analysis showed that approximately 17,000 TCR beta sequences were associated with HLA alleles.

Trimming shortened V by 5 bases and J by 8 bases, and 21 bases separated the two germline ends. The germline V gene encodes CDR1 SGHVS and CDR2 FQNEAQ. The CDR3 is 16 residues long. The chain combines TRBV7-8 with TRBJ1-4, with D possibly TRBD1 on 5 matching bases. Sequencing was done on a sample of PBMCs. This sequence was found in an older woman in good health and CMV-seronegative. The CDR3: CASSPLAGDEQEKLFF. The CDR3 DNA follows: TGTGCCAGCAGCCCACTGGCGGGGGACGAGCAAGAAAAACTGTTTTTT.